The entry that follows covers one T cell receptor (beta chain) sequence. Its target is not known. This record belongs to a study of memory CD4+ T cells and cytomegalovirus serostatus. Study results and caveats: CD4+ memory repertoires contained 67 of 164 reported CMV TCRbeta sequences.

Using immunoSEQ multiplex PCR, the repertoire was profiled, and TCRdb retains in-frame clones only, with some absent. There are over 40,000 clones in the sample; more than 60% occur only once, and over 0.45% lies in the top ten. Single viable CD3+CD4+CD8-CD45RO+ cells were sorted as the memory CD4+ T cells. The CDR3 is 14 residues long. Germline V gives CDR1 SGHNT, CDR2 YYREEE (reference sequence). With V trimmed by 3 bases and J by 4 bases, 6 bases remained unmatched. The sequence was obtained from an adult in good health and CMV-seronegative. The rearrangement uses TRBV5-4 and TRBJ1-1; 7 bases are a match to TRBD1. Specimen: memory CD4+ T cells from blood. The CDR3 is CASSSQGIGTEAFF. As DNA, the CDR3 is TGTGCCAGCAGCTCACAGGGGATCGGCACTGAAGCTTTCTTT. The full variable domain, rest sourced from reference TRBV5-4 and TRBJ1-1, is ETGVTQSPTHLIKTRGQQVTLRCSSQSGHNTVSWYQQALGQGPQFIFQYYREEENGRGNFPPRFSGLQFPNYSSELNVNALELDDSALYLCASSSQGIGTEAFFGQGTRLTVV.